Sequencing of this TCR beta chain was carried out in a study of post-analysis software for immune sequencing data. Findings and caveats of the study: With TRBV5-6, TRBV5-1 and TRBV20-1 included, 5 or 6 TRBV segments were more frequent in patients than in controls.

Researchers reported that TCR beta cDNA libraries carried unique molecular identifiers. TCRdb independently ran MiXCR on the PCR reads; one entry per CDR3 protein. The data show some 700,000 distinct CDR3 sequences, approximately 59% seen once. Concerning this clonotype: The antigen is not known.

This CDR3 contains 16 residues. V lost 2 bases to trimming and J lost 4 bases, with 17 bases between them. Germline-derived CDR1 and CDR2 are SGHAT and FQNNGV. Sequencing was performed on blood. This rearrangement joins TRBV11-2 to TRBJ1-2; D not certain. The clonotype was recovered from a girl aged 2 to 9 with multiple sclerosis. CDR3: CASSLNSGSATYGYTF. The CDR3 coding sequence is TGTGCCAGCAGCTTAAATTCGGGTTCCGCCACCTATGGCTACACCTTC.